This T cell receptor (beta chain) was sequenced for a study of blood T cell repertoires in COVID-19. TCRdb's copy holds only in-frame clones and misses some; the assay was immunoSEQ multiplex PCR. The sample carries approximately 220,000 clones, 85% recorded once. This CDR3 comprises 15 residues. Germline V gene sequence: CDR1 SGHNT, CDR2 YYREEE (reference sequence). V gave up 0 bases and J gave up 4 bases; unmatched junction bases: 6. The sequenced sample was PBMCs or T cells enriched from blood (not recorded which). The chain carries TRBV5-4 and TRBJ1-2, with 7 nucleotides matching TRBD1. The clonotype was recovered from a man in his forties who had recovered from COVID-19. CDR3 coding DNA: TGTGCCAGCAGCTTGGGACAGGGTTGGGCCTATGGCTACACCTTC. This sequence encodes CASSLGQGWAYGYTF. The full variable domain, its missing parts supplied by reference TRBV5-4 and TRBJ1-2, is ETGVTQSPTHLIKTRGQQVTLRCSSQSGHNTVSWYQQALGQGPQFIFQYYREEENGRGNFPPRFSGLQFPNYSSELNVNALELDDSALYLCASSLGQGWAYGYTFGSGTRLTVV.